This T cell receptor (beta chain) was found in a study of HIV-infected children after antiretroviral therapy interruption. A 3' RACE protocol on RNA, with unique molecular identifiers, produced the TCR library. A single record per CDR3 protein comes from TCRdb applying MiXCR to the 3' RACE reads. The data show more than 75,000 distinct CDR3 sequences, 5.5% to 8.5% seen once. CDR3 size: 14 residues. The germline V gene has CDR1 MNHEY and CDR2 SMNVEV (reference sequence). The V end lost 3 bases, the J end lost 7 bases, and 13 bases lay between the germline ends. As for treatment: PENTA 11 planned treatment interruption arm or continuous ART arm.

Sequencing was performed on CD45RA+ CD4+ T cells from PBMCs, pooled from several time points, taken from a donor given antiretroviral therapy, either interrupted or continuous. The subset was: naive CD4+ CD45RA+ CD45RO- T cells. The V gene is TRBV27, the J gene TRBJ1-5, with TRBD1 as a possible D gene (6 bases). The receptor's source is a pool of human donors with HIV. The CDR3 loop reads CASSFMGANQPQHF. The DNA of the CDR3 is TGTGCCAGCAGTTTTATGGGGGCTAACCAGCCCCAGCATTTT.